A selection of T cell receptor beta chains follows, all from one sample in a study of T cells in Graves' hyperthyroidism and ophthalmopathy. MiXCR, run by TCRdb on the multiplex PCR reads, gives a single entry per CDR3 protein. The data show about 290,000 distinct CDR3 sequences, roughly an eighth seen once. Sequenced sample: blood. The receptors here all came from a woman aged 40 to 49 with Graves' hyperthyroidism. CDR3s include the opening cysteine and the closing phenylalanine or tryptophan. The D gene is left open where the match is weak. Clone size appears in some rows only: once, few, many, or a class for an expanded clone.

V: TRBV20-1
size: many
D: TRBD1
J: TRBJ1-4
CDR3: CSAYPGQGVEKLFF
DNA: TGCAGTGCGTATCCGGGACAGGGGGTTGAAAAACTGTTTTTT

V: TRBV6-5
size: many
D: .
J: TRBJ2-2
CDR3: CASSYRQGSNTGELFF
DNA: TGTGCCAGCAGTTACCGGCAGGGGTCTAACACCGGGGAGCTGTTTTTT

V: TRBV12-3/TRBV12-4
size: many
D: TRBD2
J: TRBJ2-5
CDR3: CASSLTTAGGGYTQYF
DNA: TGTGCCAGCAGTTTAACTACAGCGGGAGGGGGGTACACCCAGTACTTC

V: TRBV18
size: few
D: .
J: TRBJ2-7
CDR3: CASSPSLLYEQYF
DNA: TGTGCCAGCTCACCGAGTCTTCTCTACGAGCAGTACTTC

V: TRBV29-1
size: few
D: TRBD1
J: TRBJ1-1
CDR3: CSVNIQGANTEAFF
DNA: TGCAGCGTTAACATACAGGGGGCGAACACTGAAGCTTTCTTT

V: TRBV6-1
size: many
D: TRBD2
J: TRBJ2-1
CDR3: CASTPLAGRNEQFF
DNA: TGTGCCAGCACCCCCCTAGCGGGACGGAATGAGCAGTTCTTC

V: TRBV2
size: many
D: .
J: TRBJ1-4
CDR3: CASSARGKLFF
DNA: TGTGCCAGCAGCGCAAGGGGAAAACTGTTTTTT

V: TRBV20-1
size: .
D: TRBD1
J: TRBJ2-7
CDR3: CSARGRTGSYYEQYF
DNA: TGCAGTGCTAGAGGGCGGACAGGGTCTTACTACGAGCAGTACTTC

V: TRBV13
size: many
D: .
J: TRBJ2-1
CDR3: CASSTHPGANNEQFF
DNA: TGTGCCAGCAGCACGCACCCGGGGGCTAACAATGAGCAGTTCTTC

V: TRBV2
size: many
D: .
J: TRBJ1-5
CDR3: CASSEGGGNQPQHF
DNA: TGTGCCAGCAGTGAGGGAGGGGGGAATCAGCCCCAGCATTTT

V: TRBV30
size: .
D: TRBD2
J: TRBJ2-7
CDR3: CAWSAPRTSGTYEQYF
DNA: TGTGCCTGGAGTGCCCCCCGGACTAGCGGGACATACGAGCAGTACTTC

V: TRBV27
size: many
D: .
J: TRBJ1-1
CDR3: CASSGRKGRVNTEAFF
DNA: TGTGCCAGCAGTGGTCGTAAGGGACGGGTGAACACTGAAGCTTTCTTT

V: TRBV27
size: .
D: TRBD2
J: TRBJ2-3
CDR3: CASSPTLRTSGDTDTQYF
DNA: TGTGCCAGCAGTCCGACCCTGCGAACTAGCGGGGACACAGATACGCAGTATTTT

V: TRBV7-3
size: .
D: .
J: TRBJ2-7
CDR3: CASSPPRWGMRREQYF
DNA: TGTGCCAGCAGCCCACCCAGGTGGGGGATGAGACGTGAGCAGTACTTC

V: TRBV29-1
size: .
D: .
J: TRBJ1-5
CDR3: CSVSMGSNQPQHF
DNA: TGCAGCGTCTCAATGGGGAGCAATCAGCCCCAGCATTTT

V: TRBV12-3/TRBV12-4
size: many
D: .
J: TRBJ2-5
CDR3: CASSLFGGEETQYF
DNA: TGTGCCAGCAGTTTGTTTGGTGGGGAAGAGACCCAGTACTTC

V: TRBV27
size: few
D: TRBD2
J: TRBJ2-5
CDR3: CASSLSWRASGKETQYF
DNA: TGTGCCAGCAGTTTATCGTGGCGGGCTAGCGGGAAAGAGACCCAGTACTTC

V: TRBV19
size: many
D: .
J: TRBJ1-1
CDR3: CASSIARLNTEAFF
DNA: TGTGCCAGTAGTATAGCTCGATTGAACACTGAAGCTTTCTTT

V: TRBV5-1
size: many
D: .
J: TRBJ1-2
CDR3: CASSGLGGYTF
DNA: TGCGCCAGCAGCGGGCTGGGTGGCTACACCTTC

V: TRBV6-2/TRBV6-3
size: .
D: .
J: TRBJ2-4
CDR3: CASSSNLENIQYF
DNA: TGTGCCAGCAGTTCCAACCTAGAAAACATTCAGTACTTC

V: TRBV6-1
size: many
D: .
J: TRBJ1-1
CDR3: CASSLGSRNTEAFF
DNA: TGTGCCAGCAGTTTGGGGTCTCGGAACACTGAAGCTTTCTTT

V: TRBV20-1
size: many
D: TRBD2
J: TRBJ2-1
CDR3: CSARLGGLAGEFYNEQFF
DNA: TGCAGTGCTAGACTCGGGGGACTAGCGGGAGAGTTCTACAATGAGCAGTTCTTC

V: TRBV12-3/TRBV12-4
size: many
D: TRBD1
J: TRBJ1-4
CDR3: CASSFGGTGDEKLFF
DNA: TGTGCCAGCAGTTTCGGGGGGACAGGGGATGAAAAACTGTTTTTT

V: TRBV29-1
size: many
D: .
J: TRBJ2-1
CDR3: CSVEGHLGNEQFF
DNA: TGCAGCGTTGAGGGTCACCTCGGGAATGAGCAGTTCTTC

V: TRBV10-1
size: few
D: .
J: TRBJ2-7
CDR3: CAPRETVAHTTYEQYF
DNA: TGCGCCCCAAGAGAAACGGTTGCCCACACAACCTACGAGCAGTACTTC

V: TRBV3-1
size: many
D: .
J: TRBJ1-1
CDR3: CASSQGDTEAFF
DNA: TGTGCCAGCAGCCAAGGGGATACTGAAGCTTTCTTT

V: TRBV6-1
size: many
D: .
J: TRBJ1-5
CDR3: CASSEARGDNQPQHF
DNA: TGTGCCAGCAGTGAAGCACGGGGCGACAATCAGCCCCAGCATTTT

V: TRBV28
size: .
D: TRBD2
J: TRBJ2-1
CDR3: CASSLGLAGVGYNEQFF
DNA: TGTGCCAGCAGCCTCGGACTAGCGGGAGTAGGGTACAATGAGCAGTTCTTC

V: TRBV5-4
size: .
D: TRBD2
J: TRBJ2-1
CDR3: CASSPGTSGIYNEQFF
DNA: TGTGCCAGCAGCCCCGGGACTAGCGGGATCTACAATGAGCAGTTCTTC

V: TRBV9
size: many
D: .
J: TRBJ2-1
CDR3: CASSAGTNLYNEQFF
DNA: TGTGCCAGCAGCGCCGGGACAAATCTTTACAATGAGCAGTTCTTC

V: TRBV7-9
size: many
D: .
J: TRBJ2-5
CDR3: CASSLAGAGPVQTQYF
DNA: TGTGCCAGCAGCTTAGCCGGAGCCGGGCCTGTACAGACCCAGTACTTC

V: TRBV12-3/TRBV12-4
size: many
D: .
J: TRBJ2-7
CDR3: CASRGFSYEQYF
DNA: TGTGCCAGCAGGGGATTCTCCTACGAGCAGTACTTC

V: TRBV19
size: .
D: .
J: TRBJ2-5
CDR3: CASSIVWGLQETQYF
DNA: TGTGCCAGTAGTATAGTCTGGGGTCTACAAGAGACCCAGTACTTC

V: TRBV4-3
size: once
D: .
J: TRBJ2-1
CDR3: CASSQEGGTYNEQFF
DNA: TGCGCCAGCAGCCAAGAGGGGGGAACTTACAATGAGCAGTTCTTC

V: TRBV7-9
size: many
D: .
J: TRBJ1-4
CDR3: CASSSGRDGKLFF
DNA: TGTGCCAGCAGCTCCGGACGTGATGGAAAACTGTTTTTT

V: TRBV12-3/TRBV12-4
size: many
D: .
J: TRBJ1-1
CDR3: CASSTANREAFF
DNA: TGTGCCAGCAGCACCGCCAACAGGGAAGCTTTCTTT

V: TRBV7-8
size: many
D: .
J: TRBJ2-1
CDR3: CASSSSKQGNEQFF
DNA: TGTGCCAGCAGCTCATCGAAACAGGGTAATGAGCAGTTCTTC

V: TRBV27
size: many
D: .
J: TRBJ2-5
CDR3: CASSHRSPRETQYF
DNA: TGTGCCAGCAGCCATCGCAGCCCCAGAGAGACCCAGTACTTC

V: TRBV20-1
size: few
D: .
J: TRBJ2-3
CDR3: CSARDIGFADTQYF
DNA: TGCAGTGCTAGAGATATAGGATTTGCAGATACGCAGTATTTT

V: TRBV12-5
size: many
D: TRBD1
J: TRBJ2-3
CDR3: CASGQGASTDTQYF
DNA: TGTGCTAGTGGACAGGGGGCCTCCACAGATACGCAGTATTTT

V: TRBV5-5
size: many
D: .
J: TRBJ1-1
CDR3: CASSSGLQGRRTEAFF
DNA: TGTGCCAGCAGCTCGGGACTCCAGGGAAGGAGGACTGAAGCTTTCTTT

V: TRBV10-3
size: few
D: TRBD1
J: TRBJ1-5
CDR3: CAISAGRGEPQHF
DNA: TGTGCCATCAGTGCTGGCAGGGGGGAGCCCCAGCATTTT

V: TRBV12-3/TRBV12-4
size: few
D: TRBD2
J: TRBJ2-5
CDR3: CASSLLGREEETQYF
DNA: TGTGCCAGCAGTTTATTGGGGCGGGAGGAAGAGACCCAGTACTTC

V: TRBV15
size: many
D: TRBD2
J: TRBJ2-7
CDR3: CATSRDLRRRLAGGGEQYF
DNA: TGTGCCACCAGCAGAGATCTACGAAGGCGACTAGCGGGAGGAGGAGAGCAGTACTTC

V: TRBV3-1
size: few
D: TRBD1
J: TRBJ2-6
CDR3: CASSQWTGTSGANVLTF
DNA: TGTGCCAGCAGCCAGTGGACAGGGACGTCTGGGGCCAACGTCCTGACTTTC

V: TRBV2
size: few
D: TRBD1
J: TRBJ2-2
CDR3: CASTGTGGTGELFF
DNA: TGTGCCAGCACCGGGACAGGGGGCACCGGGGAGCTGTTTTTT